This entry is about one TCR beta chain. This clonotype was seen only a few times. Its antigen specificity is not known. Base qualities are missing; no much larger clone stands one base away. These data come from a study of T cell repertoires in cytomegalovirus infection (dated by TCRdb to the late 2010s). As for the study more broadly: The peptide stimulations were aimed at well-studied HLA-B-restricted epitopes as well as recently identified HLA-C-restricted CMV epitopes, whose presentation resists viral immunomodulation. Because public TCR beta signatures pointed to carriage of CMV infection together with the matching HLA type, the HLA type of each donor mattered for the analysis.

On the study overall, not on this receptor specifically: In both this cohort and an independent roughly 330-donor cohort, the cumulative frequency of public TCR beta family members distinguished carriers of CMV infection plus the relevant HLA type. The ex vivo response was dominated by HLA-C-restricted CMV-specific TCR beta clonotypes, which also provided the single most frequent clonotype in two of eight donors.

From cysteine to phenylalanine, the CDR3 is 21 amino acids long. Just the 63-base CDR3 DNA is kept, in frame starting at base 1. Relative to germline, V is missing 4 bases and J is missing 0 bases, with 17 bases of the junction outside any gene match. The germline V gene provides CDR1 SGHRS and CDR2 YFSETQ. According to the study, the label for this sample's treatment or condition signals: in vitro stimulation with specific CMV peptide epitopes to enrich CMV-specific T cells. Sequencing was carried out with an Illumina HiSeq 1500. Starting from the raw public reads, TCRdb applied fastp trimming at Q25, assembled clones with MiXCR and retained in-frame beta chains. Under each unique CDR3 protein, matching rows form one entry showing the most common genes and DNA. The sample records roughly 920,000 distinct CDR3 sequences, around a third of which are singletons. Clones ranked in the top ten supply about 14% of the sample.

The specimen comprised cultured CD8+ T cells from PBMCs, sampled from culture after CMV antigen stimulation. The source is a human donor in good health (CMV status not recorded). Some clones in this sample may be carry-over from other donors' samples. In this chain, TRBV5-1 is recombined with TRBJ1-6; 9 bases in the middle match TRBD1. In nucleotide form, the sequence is TGCGCCAGCAGCCTAACCCTTCCGGGACAGGGAAGCAACTCCTATAATTCACCCCTCCACTTT. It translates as CASSLTLPGQGSNSYNSPLHF.